Presented here are 22 T cell receptor beta chains from one specimen sequenced in a study of response to subunit inactivated influenza vaccine. MiXCR, applied by TCRdb to the RT-PCR reads, yields one record per CDR3 protein. Found here are about 520,000 distinct CDR3 sequences, over 25% of them singletons; the top ten hold around 2%. Source: CD4+ T cells sorted from PBMCs, taken 5 days after vaccination. Every receptor here comes from a man in his forties or fifties who received an inactivated influenza vaccine.

There are a few counts of this clonotype. The V call is TRBV28, the J call TRBJ2-1, with 11 bases fitting TRBD2. Germline V lookup: CDR1 MDHEN, CDR2 SYDVKM. This CDR3 region has 16 residues. The junction had 4 bases not matched to a gene; V was cut back by 5 bases and J by 1 base. CDR3 nucleotide sequence: TGTGCCAGCAGTGCCGCTAGCGGGAGGTCCTACAATGAGCAGTTCTTC. Translated, it gives CASSAASGRSYNEQFF.

V and J are TRBV20-1 and TRBJ2-1; D unclear. The CDR3 is 15 residues long. The germline gives CDR1 DFQATT, CDR2 SNEGSKA (reference sequence). The ends were cut back, 3 bases at V and 4 bases at J, with 16 bases in the middle. This CDR3 reads CSARGFVERYNEQFF. The DNA for the CDR3 is TGCAGTGCTAGGGGTTTTGTGGAGAGATACAATGAGCAGTTCTTC.

This clonotype is medium-sized within its sample. V gene TRBV12-3 or TRBV12-4 combines with J gene TRBJ2-1; D is possibly TRBD1 or TRBD2 (5 bases each). This CDR3 has 13 residues. The V and J ends lost 4 bases and 8 bases respectively, with 12 bases between them. The chain's CDR3 is CASSWGTGDEQFF. The CDR3 coding sequence is TGTGCCAGCAGTTGGGGGACCGGGGATGAGCAGTTCTTC.

The table lists this clonotype with many counts. This chain links TRBV5-1 with TRBJ2-3; a possible D gene is TRBD2 (5 bases). The V end was cut by 2 bases, the J end by 2 bases, with 9 bases between. Germline V gene lookup returns CDR1 SGHRS and CDR2 YFSETQ. This CDR3 is 14 amino acids long. The DNA for the CDR3 is TGCGCCAGCAGCTTAGCGGTACCCACAGATACGCAGTATTTT. Translated: CASSLAVPTDTQYF.

The V and J genes are TRBV11-2 and TRBJ2-5; 13 bases line up with TRBD2. V shed 5 bases, J shed 3 bases, and the junction held 9 bases outside the gene matches. Germline V gene data show CDR1 as SGHAT and CDR2 as FQNNGV. The CDR3 has 17 amino acids. The CDR3 region is CASSRISGTSGKETQYF. CDR3 nucleotide sequence: TGTGCCAGCAGCCGAATATCCGGGACTAGCGGGAAAGAGACCCAGTACTTC.

The CDR3 DNA sequence: TGTGCCAGCAGCGTCAGGTTCAATCAGCCCCAGCATTTT. As protein: CASSVRFNQPQHF. V usage is TRBV7-2 and J usage is TRBJ1-5; unclear D gene. Germline V gene lookup returns CDR1 SGHTA and CDR2 FQGNSA. V shed 5 bases and J shed 3 bases, with 8 bases lying between them. The CDR3 covers 13 residues.

This clonotype was seen more than once but under ten times. The V call is TRBV27, the J call TRBJ1-2; TRBD1 agrees at 8 bases. Per the germline V gene, CDR1 is MNHEY and CDR2 is SMNVEV (reference sequence). The CDR3 consists of 13 residues. The V gene end was trimmed by 6 bases and the J gene end by 3 bases; junction bases not matched to a gene: 3. In DNA, the CDR3 is TGTGCCAGCAGCTCACAGGGGGACTATGGCTACACCTTC. Translation gives CASSSQGDYGYTF.

This clonotype showed up just a few times. V is TRBV20-1 and J is TRBJ2-4; D uncertain. Trimming pared 2 bases from V and 0 bases from J, leaving 5 bases between. Germline CDR1 is DFQATT and CDR2 is SNEGSKA (reference sequence). This CDR3 has 13 amino acids. The CDR3 sequence is CSARPGAKNIQYF. CDR3 nucleotide sequence: TGCAGTGCTAGACCAGGAGCCAAAAACATTCAGTACTTC.

The V call is TRBV2, the J call TRBJ2-1; 11 bases agree with TRBD2. The V gene's germline CDR1 is SNHLY and CDR2 FYNNEI. The CDR3 has 16 amino acids. With 5 bases clipped from V and 7 bases from J, the junction kept 10 bases outside the gene matches. The CDR3 loop reads CASSSSASGRWNEQFF. The CDR3 nucleotides read TGTGCCAGCAGTTCCTCTGCTAGCGGGAGGTGGAATGAGCAGTTCTTC.

The chain employs TRBV11-2 and TRBJ1-6, with TRBD1 matching 8 bases. This CDR3 comprises 19 residues. V shed 5 bases, J shed 2 bases, and the junction held 14 bases outside the gene matches. Per the germline V gene, CDR1 is SGHAT and CDR2 is FQNNGV. The CDR3: CASSRAIRTGGPYNSPLHF. CDR3 DNA: TGTGCCAGCAGCCGAGCAATACGAACAGGGGGTCCCTATAATTCACCCCTCCACTTT. Complete variable domain (other parts from reference TRBV11-2 and TRBJ1-6): EAGVAQSPRYKIIEKRQSVAFWCNPISGHATLYWYQQILGQGPKLLIQFQNNGVVDDSQLPKDRFSAERLKGVDSTLKIQPAKLEDSAVYLCASSRAIRTGGPYNSPLHFGNGTRLTVT.

This clonotype was counted at least ten times. The chain employs TRBV7-2 and TRBJ2-3; no definite D call. The ends were cut back, 8 bases at V and 2 bases at J, with 5 bases in the middle. This CDR3 region has 11 residues. Germline V lookup: CDR1 SGHTA, CDR2 FQGNSA. The CDR3 is CASGFTDTQYF. DNA for the CDR3: TGTGCCAGCGGTTTCACAGATACGCAGTATTTT.

Only a few counts were recorded for this clonotype. The chain joins TRBV12-3 or TRBV12-4 to TRBJ2-3; 13 bases fit TRBD2. The J segment lost 1 base and the V segment lost 3 bases, leaving 1 base of the junction unmatched. The length of the CDR3 is 16 residues. The CDR3 nucleotides read TGTGCCAGCAGTTTGACTAGCGGGAGGCGCACAGATACGCAGTATTTT. Encoded protein: CASSLTSGRRTDTQYF.

This clonotype was seen at least ten times. CDR3 region: CASSLAGTSGSNEQFF. The CDR3 DNA reads as TGCGCCAGCAGCTTGGCCGGGACTAGCGGGTCCAATGAGCAGTTCTTC. The chain links TRBV5-1 to TRBJ2-1, with TRBD2 matching over 12 bases. CDR1 SGHRS and CDR2 YFSETQ come from the germline V gene. The CDR3 has 16 residues. J was trimmed by 6 bases and V by 0 bases; bases with no gene match: 4. Variable domain in full (rest from reference TRBV5-1 and TRBJ2-1): KAGVTQTPRYLIKTRGQQVTLSCSPISGHRSVSWYQQTPGQGLQFLFEYFSETQRNKGNFPGRFSGRQFSNSRSEMNVSTLELGDSALYLCASSLAGTSGSNEQFFGPGTRLTVL.

The chain links TRBV18 to TRBJ2-1; 10 positions agree with TRBD1. From germline, CDR1 is KGHSH and CDR2 LQKENI. The J segment lost 6 bases and the V segment lost 3 bases, leaving 8 bases of the junction unmatched. The CDR3 loop spans 16 amino acids. The CDR3 sequence: CASSPGRDRGFNEQFF. CDR3 DNA: TGTGCCAGCTCACCGGGCCGGGACAGGGGTTTCAATGAGCAGTTCTTC.

The chain joins TRBV6-1 to TRBJ1-6; 7 bases are a match to TRBD1. CDR1 MNHNS and CDR2 SASEGT come from the germline V gene. Trimming removed 7 bases from V and 7 bases from J; junction bases left unmatched: 10. CDR3 size: 15 residues. CDR3 sequence (DNA): TGTGCCAGCACCCCACAGGGGACATTGAATTCACCCCTCCACTTT. Its translation is CASTPQGTLNSPLHF.

This clonotype has a handful of counts. The chain uses TRBV18 and TRBJ2-3; possibly TRBD1 for D (5 bases). Germline V gene lookup returns CDR1 KGHSH and CDR2 LQKENI. The V end was cut by 3 bases, the J end by 4 bases, with 17 bases between. This CDR3 contains 16 residues. The CDR3 bases are TGTGCCAGCTCACCTCCGACAGCCAGTTCAGCAGATACGCAGTATTTT. Translated: CASSPPTASSADTQYF.

The table lists this clonotype with a few counts. The V and J genes are TRBV12-3 or TRBV12-4 and TRBJ2-1; TRBD1 aligns across 12 bases. The V segment lost 8 bases and the J segment 10 bases; nucleotides outside the gene matches: 12. The CDR3 sequence is 15 residues long. Written as DNA, the CDR3 is TGTGCCAGCTCTCGCCGGGACAGGGGGCCGTGGGAGCAGTTCTTC. It yields the protein CASSRRDRGPWEQFF.

This clonotype has a handful of counts. V usage is TRBV18 and J usage is TRBJ2-7, with D possibly matching TRBD1 (5 bases). Between the trimmed V and J ends, which lost 4 bases and 5 bases, there was a span of 12 bases. The CDR3 loop spans 13 amino acids. CDR1 and CDR2 from the germline V gene are KGHSH and LQKENI. The CDR3 region is CASSRSGSHEQYF. The CDR3 DNA is TGTGCCAGCTCACGCTCAGGGTCCCACGAGCAGTACTTC.

This clonotype was seen a few times. This chain connects TRBV29-1 to TRBJ2-5; perhaps D is TRBD1 or TRBD2 (5 bases each). Trimming left V 6 bases short and J 2 bases short, with 10 bases between. From germline, CDR1 is SQVTM and CDR2 ANQGSEA. This CDR3 has 12 amino acids. Here the CDR3 reads CSVLGGQETQYF. The CDR3 coding sequence is TGCAGCGTCCTTGGGGGTCAAGAGACCCAGTACTTC.

The chain joins TRBV4-2 to TRBJ2-4; 9 bases are a match to TRBD1. CDR1 and CDR2 from the germline V gene are LGHNA and YNFKEQ. V shed 3 bases, J shed 5 bases, and the junction held 5 bases outside the gene matches. The CDR3 spans 15 residues. The CDR3 sequence is CASSQNRGHENIQYF. CDR3 coding DNA: TGTGCCAGCAGCCAGAACAGGGGGCATGAAAACATTCAGTACTTC.

V is TRBV4-1 and J is TRBJ2-7; TRBD2 agrees at 10 bases. Germline V CDR1 and CDR2: MGHRA, YSYEKL. Trimming at V came to 4 bases and at J to 6 bases, leaving 15 bases not matched to a gene. The CDR3 totals 17 residues. The CDR3 spells CASSPRGVASGSGEQYF. In nucleotides, the CDR3 is TGCGCCAGCAGCCCAAGAGGAGTAGCTAGCGGGAGCGGCGAGCAGTACTTC.

This sequence joins TRBV3-1 and TRBJ2-7; D assignment may be TRBD1 or TRBD2 (5 bases each). This CDR3 contains 15 residues. V was pared by 1 base and J by 5 bases, with 15 bases between. CDR1 LGHDT and CDR2 YNNKEL come from the germline V gene (reference sequence). The CDR3 region has the DNA TGTGCCAGCAGCCAAGTTCGGCCAGGGAGTCACGAGCAGTACTTC. It encodes CASSQVRPGSHEQYF.